This T cell receptor beta chain comes out of a study of CD8+ T cells in alopecia areata. The wider study: It was oral tofacitinib, at 5 to 10 mg twice daily, that treated patients received.

Reverse transcription of extracted RNA yielded cDNA, which provided the sequencing template. The method was immunoSEQ multiplex PCR; TCRdb's version includes in-frame clones alone and lacks a portion of them. The sample has 100,000 to 150,000 clones; roughly 50% are singletons. Whole-study findings and limits: Lesional scalp, notably in alopecia totalis/universalis, had clonality above that of normal scalp. Sequencing of scalp samples also captures resident alphabeta T cells of normal skin.

Isolation of CD4+ and CD8+ T cells from PBMCs was achieved by sorting. CDR1 SNHLY and CDR2 FYNNEI come from the germline V gene. The CDR3 covers 14 residues. Trimming left V 5 bases short and J 0 bases short, with 10 bases between. As concerns this clone: Its target is unknown.

This TCR derives from a human donor with alopecia areata. The V and J genes are TRBV2 and TRBJ2-5; TRBD1 might be the D (6 bases). The sample here was CD8+ T cells sorted from blood, taken at week 0. DNA of the CDR3: TGTGCCAGCAGTAACAGGGCGTACCAAGAGACCCAGTACTTC. As protein: CASSNRAYQETQYF.